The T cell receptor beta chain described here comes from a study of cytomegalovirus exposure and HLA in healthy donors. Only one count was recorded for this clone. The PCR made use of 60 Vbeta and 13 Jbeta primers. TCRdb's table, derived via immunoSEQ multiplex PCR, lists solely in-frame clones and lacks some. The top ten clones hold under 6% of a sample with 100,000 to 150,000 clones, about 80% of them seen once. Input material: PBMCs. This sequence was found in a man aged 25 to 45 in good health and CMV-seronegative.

CDR3 bases: TGCAGCGTTGTCCGGCAGGGGGTGGGCGAGCAGTACTTC. It encodes CSVVRQGVGEQYF. This chain connects TRBV29-1 to TRBJ2-7; the match to TRBD1 covers 7 bases. Trimming removed 4 bases from V and 6 bases from J; junction bases left unmatched: 9. There are 13 residues in the CDR3. Germline V gene sequence: CDR1 SQVTM, CDR2 ANQGSEA.